The source of this T cell receptor (beta chain) is a study of sequential checkpoint blockade in melanoma. By frequency in the sample, this clone is medium-sized. Trimming at V came to 1 base and at J to 5 bases, leaving 7 bases not matched to a gene. This CDR3 contains 15 residues. Per the germline V gene, CDR1 is SGHNT and CDR2 is YENEEA. Treatment given: randomized to nivolumab then ipilimumab (arm A) or the reverse (arm B). Clones were read by immunoSEQ multiplex PCR, and TCRdb kept only the in-frame ones, dropping some. The sample has over 2,000 clones, roughly 19% seen once. The sample here was tumor tissue (inferred from file names), taken from a patient given nivolumab and ipilimumab in sequence. The chain recombines TRBV11-3 with TRBJ1-1; 7 nucleotides line up with TRBD1. The sequence derives from a human donor with melanoma. As DNA, the CDR3 is TGTGCCAGCAGCTTAGGCCCAGGGGGGGGTACTGAAGCTTTCTTT. It encodes CASSLGPGGGTEAFF.